The present T cell receptor (beta chain) was sequenced within a study of cytomegalovirus exposure and HLA in healthy donors. Whole-study context: Unique TCRs numbering around 80 million, obtained from HLA-typed donors, made up an early data release.

This clone was counted once. The antigen remains undetermined. 13 Jbeta primers and 60 Vbeta primers were used for the PCR. Produced via immunoSEQ multiplex PCR; TCRdb's table is partial and in-frame only. The sample comprises 120,000 to 150,000 clones, roughly 86% of which are singletons, and 0.51% rests with the top ten. The V gene lost 3 bases and the J gene lost 3 bases, with 11 bases spanning the gap. The CDR3 sequence is 15 residues long. The germline CDR1 and CDR2 sequences are SEHNR and FQNEAQ (reference sequence). Study-level results: Later work found most CMV-associated TCR beta chains apparently HLA-restricted. Later analysis showed TCR association rates varying by HLA locus, highest for DRB1 and lowest for HLA-C.

Material for sequencing was PBMCs. The chain is built from TRBV7-9 and TRBJ1-4; TRBD1 is a possible D gene (6 bases). The TCR originated in a woman aged 40 to 50 in good health and CMV-seronegative. CDR3 amino acids: CASSLQGIANEKLFF. The CDR3 DNA follows: TGTGCCAGCAGCTTGCAGGGGATAGCTAATGAAAAACTGTTTTTT.